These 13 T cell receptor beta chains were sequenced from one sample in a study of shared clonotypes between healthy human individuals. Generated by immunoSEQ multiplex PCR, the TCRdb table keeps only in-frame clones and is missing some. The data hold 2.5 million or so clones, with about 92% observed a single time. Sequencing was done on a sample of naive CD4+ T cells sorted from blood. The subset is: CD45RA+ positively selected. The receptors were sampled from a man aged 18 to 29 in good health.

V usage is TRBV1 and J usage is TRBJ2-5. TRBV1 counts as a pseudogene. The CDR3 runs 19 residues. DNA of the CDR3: TGCACCAGCAGCCAAGATGGGGTCGAAAAGACTAGGGGGCAAGAGACCCAGTACTTC. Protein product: CTSSQDGVEKTRGQETQYF.

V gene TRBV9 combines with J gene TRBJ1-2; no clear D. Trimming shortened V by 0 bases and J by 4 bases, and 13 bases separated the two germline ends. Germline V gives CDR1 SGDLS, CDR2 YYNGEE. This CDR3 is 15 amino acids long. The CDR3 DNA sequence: TGTGCCAGCAGCGTAGATGAAGGTTCAGGCTATGGCTACACCTTC. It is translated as CASSVDEGSGYGYTF.

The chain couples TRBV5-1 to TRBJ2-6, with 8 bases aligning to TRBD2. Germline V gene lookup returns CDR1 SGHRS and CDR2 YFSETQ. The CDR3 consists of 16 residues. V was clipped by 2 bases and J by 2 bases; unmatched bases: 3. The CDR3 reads CASSLAGEAGANVLTF. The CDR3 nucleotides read TGCGCCAGCAGCTTAGCGGGAGAGGCTGGGGCCAACGTCCTGACTTTC.

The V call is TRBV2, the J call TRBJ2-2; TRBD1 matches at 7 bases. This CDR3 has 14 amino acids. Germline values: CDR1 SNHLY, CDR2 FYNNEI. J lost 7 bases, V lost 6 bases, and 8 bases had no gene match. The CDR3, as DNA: TGTGCCAGCAGCAGGGGGTCAGGTGTCGGGGAGCTGTTTTTT. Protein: CASSRGSGVGELFF.

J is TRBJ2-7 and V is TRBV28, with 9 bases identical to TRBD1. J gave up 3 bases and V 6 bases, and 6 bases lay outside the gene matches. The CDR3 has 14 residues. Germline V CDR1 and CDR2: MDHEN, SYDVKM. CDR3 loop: CASRGQGGNYEQYF. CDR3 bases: TGTGCCAGCAGGGGACAGGGAGGTAACTACGAGCAGTACTTC.

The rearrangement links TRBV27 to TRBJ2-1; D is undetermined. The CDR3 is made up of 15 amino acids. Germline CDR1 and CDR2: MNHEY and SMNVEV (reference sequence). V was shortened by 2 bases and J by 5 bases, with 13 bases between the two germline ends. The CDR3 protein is CASSLRSVQDNEQFF. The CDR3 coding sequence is TGTGCCAGCAGTTTACGTTCGGTGCAAGACAATGAGCAGTTCTTC.

CDR3 nucleotides: TGTGCCAGCAGTGTGGGGGACACTTACAATCAGCCCCAGCATTTT. Its translation: CASSVGDTYNQPQHF. This sequence joins TRBV6-1 and TRBJ1-5; a weak D match, TRBD1 (6 bases). The V end lost 4 bases, the J end lost 3 bases, and 13 bases lay between the germline ends. CDR3 size: 15 residues. Germline V gene sequence: CDR1 MNHNS, CDR2 SASEGT.

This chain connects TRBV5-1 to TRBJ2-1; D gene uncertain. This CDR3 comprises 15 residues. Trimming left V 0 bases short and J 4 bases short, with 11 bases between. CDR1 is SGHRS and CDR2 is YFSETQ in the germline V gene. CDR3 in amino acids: CASSLGLYKYNEQFF. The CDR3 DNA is TGCGCCAGCAGCTTGGGTCTCTATAAATACAATGAGCAGTTCTTC.

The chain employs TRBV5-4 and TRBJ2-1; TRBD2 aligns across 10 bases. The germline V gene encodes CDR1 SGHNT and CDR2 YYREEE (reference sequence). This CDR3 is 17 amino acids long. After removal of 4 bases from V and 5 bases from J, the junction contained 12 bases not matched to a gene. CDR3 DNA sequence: TGTGCCAGCAGCCGCACGCTGATAGCGGGAGGCGACAATGAGCAGTTCTTC. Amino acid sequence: CASSRTLIAGGDNEQFF. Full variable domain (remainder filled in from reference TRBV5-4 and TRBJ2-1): ETGVTQSPTHLIKTRGQQVTLRCSSQSGHNTVSWYQQALGQGPQFIFQYYREEENGRGNFPPRFSGLQFPNYSSELNVNALELDDSALYLCASSRTLIAGGDNEQFFGPGTRLTVL.

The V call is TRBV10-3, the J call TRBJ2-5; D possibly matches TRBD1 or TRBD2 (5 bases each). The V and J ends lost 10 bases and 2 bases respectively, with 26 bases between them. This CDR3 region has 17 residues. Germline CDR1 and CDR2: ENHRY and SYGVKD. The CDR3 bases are TGTGCCACCGGAACGGAGCTTGGGACCTCCGGACAAGAGACCCAGTACTTC. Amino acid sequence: CATGTELGTSGQETQYF.

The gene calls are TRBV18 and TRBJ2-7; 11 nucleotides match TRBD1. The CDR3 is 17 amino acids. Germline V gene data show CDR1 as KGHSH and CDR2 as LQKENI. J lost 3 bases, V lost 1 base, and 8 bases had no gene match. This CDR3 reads CASSPLAGQGDRYEQYF. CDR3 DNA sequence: TGTGCCAGCTCACCACTTGCGGGACAGGGGGACCGCTACGAGCAGTACTTC.

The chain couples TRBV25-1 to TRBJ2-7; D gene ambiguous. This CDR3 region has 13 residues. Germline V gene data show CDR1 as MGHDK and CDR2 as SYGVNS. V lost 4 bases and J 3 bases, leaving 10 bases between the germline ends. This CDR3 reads CASSAGDNYEQYF. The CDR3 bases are TGTGCCAGCAGTGCTGGGGATAACTACGAGCAGTACTTC.

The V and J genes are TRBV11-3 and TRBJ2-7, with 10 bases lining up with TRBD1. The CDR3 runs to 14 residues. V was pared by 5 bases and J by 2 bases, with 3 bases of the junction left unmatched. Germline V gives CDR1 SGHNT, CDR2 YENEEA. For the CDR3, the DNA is TGTGCCAGCAGCCGACAGGGGGCTACCTACGAGCAGTACTTC. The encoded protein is CASSRQGATYEQYF.